The following is a T cell receptor beta chain sequence with its context. Its antigen remains unidentified. These data are taken from a study of cytomegalovirus exposure and HLA in healthy donors. Findings and caveats of the study: Across all donors, roughly uniform sequencing depth was an assumption of the presence/absence analyses. The availability of immune exposure information extended only to CMV serostatus. Most subjects' HLA-A and HLA-B alleles were reportedly predicted from TCR beta sequences.

CDR1 and CDR2 (germline): MDHEN, SYDVKM. This CDR3 has 14 residues. V was pared by 7 bases and J by 6 bases, with 17 bases between. 13 Jbeta primers and 60 Vbeta primers were used for the PCR. Here immunoSEQ multiplex PCR was the method, and the copy in TCRdb shows in-frame clones only, minus some. The sample has around 53,000 clones, 82% seen once; the top ten hold approximately 2.8%. The chain couples TRBV28 to TRBJ2-3; D is possibly TRBD2 (6 bases). The receptor comes from a man in his fifties in good health and CMV-seronegative. Sample: PBMCs. In DNA, the CDR3 is TGTGCCAGCAATGTCGGGGGTCGATCGGATACGCAGTATTTT. Amino acid sequence: CASNVGGRSDTQYF.